Here is one T cell receptor beta chain with its context. What it recognizes is unknown. The authors took PBMCs from over 8.5 ml fresh peripheral blood. The source of the sample is a study of T cells in Graves' hyperthyroidism and ophthalmopathy. Broader study findings: Most expanded thyroid clonotypes above 0.001 also appeared in blood.

Germline loops: CDR1 SGHTA, CDR2 FQGNSA. V lost 4 bases to trimming and J lost 6 bases; unmatched junction nucleotides: 6. This CDR3 spans 15 amino acids. Authors of the study amplified TCR beta CDR3 regions from RNA transcripts. HTBI primers drove first-round RT-PCR of the TCR CDR3. From the multiplex PCR reads, TCRdb called clonotypes with MiXCR, one entry per CDR3 protein. The sample contains around 300,000 distinct CDR3 sequences, around 20% of which appear only once. The chain links TRBV7-2 to TRBJ2-5, with TRBD1 matching over 12 bases. The sequence derives from a man under 40 with Graves' ophthalmopathy. Sequenced sample: blood. The CDR3 coding sequence is TGTGCCAGCAGCTCAAGGGACAGGGGGCTGAAGACCCAGTACTTC. Translation gives CASSSRDRGLKTQYF.